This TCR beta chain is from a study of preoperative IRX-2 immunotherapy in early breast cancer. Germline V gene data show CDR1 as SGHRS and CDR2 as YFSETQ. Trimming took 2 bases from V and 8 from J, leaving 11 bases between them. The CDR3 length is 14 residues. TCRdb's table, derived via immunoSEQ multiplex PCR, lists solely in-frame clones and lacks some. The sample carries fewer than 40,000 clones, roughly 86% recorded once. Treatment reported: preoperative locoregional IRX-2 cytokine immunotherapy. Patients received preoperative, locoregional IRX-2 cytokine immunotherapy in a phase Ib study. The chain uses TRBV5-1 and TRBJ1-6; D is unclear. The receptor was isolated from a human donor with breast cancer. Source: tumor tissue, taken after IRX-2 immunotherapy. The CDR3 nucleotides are TGCGCCAGCAGCTTATCGACCCTTTATTCACCCCTCCACTTT. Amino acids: CASSLSTLYSPLHF. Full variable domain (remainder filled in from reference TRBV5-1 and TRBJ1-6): KAGVTQTPRYLIKTRGQQVTLSCSPISGHRSVSWYQQTPGQGLQFLFEYFSETQRNKGNFPGRFSGRQFSNSRSEMNVSTLELGDSALYLCASSLSTLYSPLHFGNGTRLTVT.